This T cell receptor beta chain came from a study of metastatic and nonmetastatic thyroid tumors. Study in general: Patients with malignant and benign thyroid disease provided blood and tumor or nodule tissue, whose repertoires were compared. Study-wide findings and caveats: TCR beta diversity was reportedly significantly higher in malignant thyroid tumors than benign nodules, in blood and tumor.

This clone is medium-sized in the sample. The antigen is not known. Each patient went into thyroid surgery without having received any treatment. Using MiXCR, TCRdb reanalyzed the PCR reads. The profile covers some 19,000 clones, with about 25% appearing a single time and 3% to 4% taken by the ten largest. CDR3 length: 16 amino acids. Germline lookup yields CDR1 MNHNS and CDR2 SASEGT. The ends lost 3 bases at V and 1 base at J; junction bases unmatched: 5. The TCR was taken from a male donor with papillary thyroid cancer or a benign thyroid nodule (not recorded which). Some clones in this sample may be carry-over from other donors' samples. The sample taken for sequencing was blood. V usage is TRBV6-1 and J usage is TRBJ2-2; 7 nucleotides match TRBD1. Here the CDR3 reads CASSDRDRENTGELFF. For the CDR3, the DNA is TGTGCCAGCAGTGATAGAGACAGGGAGAACACCGGGGAGCTGTTTTTT.